Presented here are 30 T cell receptor beta chains from one specimen sequenced in a study of identical twins. TCRdb itself ran the 5' RACE reads through MiXCR, one entry per CDR3 protein. The table lists 1.5 million to 2 million distinct CDR3 sequences, 25% to 35% of them singletons. Sequencing input: cord blood. The receptors derive from a newborn girl in good health.

The CDR3 coding sequence is TGTGCCACCAGTGATTGGGGACAAGTTACGCAGTATTTT. Translation gives CATSDWGQVTQYF. The chain has TRBV24-1 and TRBJ2-3, with a possible D match to TRBD1 (6 bases). V dropped 2 bases and J dropped 8 bases, with 10 bases sitting between them. Per germline, CDR1 KGHDR and CDR2 SFDVKD. This CDR3 contains 13 residues.

This clonotype was recorded many times. For the CDR3, the DNA is TGTGCCAGCAGCCCGGGACAGGGACATCAGCCCCAGCATTTT. Translating it yields CASSPGQGHQPQHF. J is TRBJ1-5 and V is TRBV12-3 or TRBV12-4, with 9 positions matching TRBD1. There are 14 residues in the CDR3. After removal of 6 bases from V and 5 bases from J, the junction contained 5 bases not matched to a gene.

The chain links TRBV5-6 to TRBJ2-1; tentatively, D is TRBD2 (7 bases). The length of the CDR3 is 17 residues. Trimming pared 0 bases from V and 3 bases from J, leaving 16 bases between. CDR1 is SGHDT, CDR2 YYEEEE, per germline. For the CDR3, the DNA is TGTGCCAGCAGCTTGGAGGGGGGGGGGTACTTCTACAATGAGCAGTTCTTC. Translating it yields CASSLEGGGYFYNEQFF.

The rearrangement joins TRBV24-1 to TRBJ2-2; D unclear. There are 13 residues in the CDR3. Trimming left V 5 bases short and J 0 bases short, with 3 bases between. Germline lookup yields CDR1 KGHDR and CDR2 SFDVKD. In DNA, the CDR3 is TGTGCCACCAGTGCGTCGAACACCGGGGAGCTGTTTTTT. It is translated as CATSASNTGELFF.

A note on this clonotype: This may stem from a read error, because a much larger clone lies one nucleotide away. J is TRBJ2-4 and V is TRBV20-1, with 8 nucleotides matching TRBD2. The DNA end lines up better with TRBJ2-7; the J call may be wrong. The CDR3 spans 13 residues. CDR1 and CDR2 from the germline V gene are DFQATT and SNEGSKA (reference sequence). Here the CDR3 reads CSASGGDTYEQYF. The CDR3 DNA is TGCAGTGCTAGCGGGGGGGACACCTACGAGCAGTACTTC.

This chain joins TRBV10-3 and TRBJ1-1; 7 positions match TRBD1. Germline CDR1 ENHRY, CDR2 SYGVKD. This CDR3 spans 15 amino acids. The V gene end was trimmed by 3 bases and the J gene end by 0 bases; junction bases not matched to a gene: 4. This chain's CDR3 is CAISDMGQLNTEAFF. The CDR3 nucleotides are TGTGCCATCAGTGATATGGGACAGCTGAACACTGAAGCTTTCTTT.

This clonotype has just one count. At one of its ends the junction is not consistent with the germline gene, which may arise from a read error. This rearrangement joins TRBV6-6 to TRBJ2-3; D gene unclear. The CDR3 length is 13 residues. Germline lookup yields CDR1 MNHNY and CDR2 SVGAGI (reference sequence). CDR3: CASNYLSIDTQYF. The CDR3 nucleotides are TGTGCCAGCAATTACCTCAGCATAGATACGCAGTATTTT.

This clonotype was counted only a few times. A much larger clonotype is one base distant, so this may be a read error. V usage is TRBV20-1 and J usage is TRBJ1-2; D is ambiguous. The germline V gene has CDR1 DFQATT and CDR2 SNEGSKA (reference sequence). Trimming took 2 bases from V and 5 from J, leaving 3 bases between them. CDR3 length equals 10 residues. For the CDR3, the DNA is TGCAGTGCTAGACAATATGGCTACACCTTC. It yields the protein CSARQYGYTF.

The chain combines TRBV6-1 with TRBJ1-1; D possibly corresponds to TRBD1 (6 bases). Germline CDR1 MNHNS, CDR2 SASEGT. V lost 6 bases and J lost 4, with 24 bases in between. The CDR3 is 17 residues long. DNA for the CDR3: TGTGCCAGCAGGGCCCAACAGGGTCGCTGGGGGGGCACTGAAGCTTTCTTT. Its protein product is CASRAQQGRWGGTEAFF.

This clonotype was seen a few times. The J gene is TRBJ1-4, the V gene TRBV21-1. TRBV21-1 is marked as a pseudogene. This CDR3 comprises 12 residues. The CDR3 loop is CASSKAREKLFF. The CDR3 bases are TGTGCCAGCAGCAAAGCCCGTGAAAAACTGTTTTTT.

This clonotype has just a few counts. The chain couples TRBV7-2 to TRBJ2-3; 7 positions match TRBD2. Trimming at V came to 2 bases and at J to 2 bases, leaving 7 bases not matched to a gene. This CDR3 region has 16 residues. The germline CDR1 and CDR2 sequences are SGHTA and FQGNSA. The CDR3 spells CASSLNPGGSTDTQYF. Here the CDR3 DNA reads TGTGCCAGCAGCTTAAACCCGGGGGGATCCACAGATACGCAGTATTTT.

Only a few counts were recorded for this clonotype. J is TRBJ2-5 and V is TRBV2; no clear D. The CDR3 is made up of 13 amino acids. V was trimmed by 5 bases and J by 2 bases, leaving 9 bases between them. Germline V gene data show CDR1 as SNHLY and CDR2 as FYNNEI. The chain's CDR3 is CASSPRWQETQYF. As DNA, the CDR3 is TGTGCCAGCAGTCCCCGGTGGCAAGAGACCCAGTACTTC.

The gene calls are TRBV6-1 and TRBJ2-2, with a tentative D call TRBD1 (5 bases). Trimming cost V 3 bases and J 5 bases, with 10 bases left between them. Germline V gives CDR1 MNHNS, CDR2 SASEGT. The CDR3 spans 14 residues. The CDR3 is CASSEQGWTGELFF. CDR3 sequence (DNA): TGTGCCAGCAGTGAGCAGGGATGGACCGGGGAGCTGTTTTTT.

This clonotype has only a few counts. The rearrangement joins TRBV2 to TRBJ2-1, with a weak D call TRBD1 (5 bases). V lost 3 bases and J 4 bases, leaving 10 bases between the germline ends. The germline gives CDR1 SNHLY, CDR2 FYNNEI. The CDR3 consists of 14 residues. CDR3 protein: CASSEGREYNEQFF. The CDR3 nucleotides read TGTGCCAGCAGTGAGGGCAGGGAATACAATGAGCAGTTCTTC.

This clonotype turned up a few times. The chain combines TRBV27 with TRBJ2-7; no clear D. V was trimmed by 6 bases and J by 3 bases, leaving 12 bases between them. Germline CDR1 MNHEY, CDR2 SMNVEV (reference sequence). The CDR3 is 13 amino acids. The CDR3 DNA reads TGTGCCAGCAGCCCCGGGTGGAGCTACGAGCAGTACTTC. Its protein is CASSPGWSYEQYF.

The table lists this clonotype with many counts. Relative to the germline gene, one junction end is altered; a read error may explain this. V is TRBV5-1 and J is TRBJ1-2; no firm D call. From germline, CDR1 is SGHRS and CDR2 YFSETQ. The CDR3 extends over 14 amino acids. CDR3 region: CASSLAGRNYGYTF. In DNA form, the CDR3 reads TGTGCCAGCAGCTTAGCGGGCAGGAACTATGGCTACACCTTC.

This clonotype was recorded at least ten times. The chain employs TRBV3-1 and TRBJ2-7; TRBD1 is a possible D gene (6 bases). V lost 3 bases to trimming and J lost 5 bases, with 8 bases between them. Germline V gene data show CDR1 as LGHDT and CDR2 as YNNKEL (reference sequence). The CDR3 is 12 amino acids. CDR3 region: CASSQSGDEQYF. CDR3 coding DNA: TGTGCCAGCAGCCAGTCAGGGGACGAGCAGTACTTC.

The gene calls are TRBV5-1 and TRBJ2-2, with 10 bases aligning to TRBD1. CDR1 is SGHRS, CDR2 YFSETQ, per germline. CDR3 length: 14 residues. The V gene end was trimmed by 6 bases and the J gene end by 5 bases; junction bases not matched to a gene: 4. This CDR3 is CASTDRGRTGELFF. As DNA, the CDR3 is TGCGCCAGCACCGACAGGGGGCGGACCGGGGAGCTGTTTTTT. Based on the CDR3 plus reference TRBV5-1 and TRBJ2-2, the full variable domain is KAGVTQTPRYLIKTRGQQVTLSCSPISGHRSVSWYQQTPGQGLQFLFEYFSETQRNKGNFPGRFSGRQFSNSRSEMNVSTLELGDSALYLCASTDRGRTGELFFGEGSRLTVL.

At least ten counts were recorded for this clonotype. Here the CDR3 reads CASSLSAGTTADTQYF. In DNA form, the CDR3 reads TGTGCCAGCAGCCTCTCGGCGGGGACGACAGCAGATACGCAGTATTTT. The genes are TRBV9 and TRBJ2-3; D may be TRBD2 (6 bases). Germline lookup yields CDR1 SGDLS and CDR2 YYNGEE. The CDR3 consists of 16 residues. The V end was cut by 4 bases, the J end by 4 bases, with 19 bases between.

The CDR3 here is CASSPLWDRSNTGELFF. In DNA, the CDR3 is TGTGCCAGCAGCCCCTTATGGGACAGATCGAACACCGGGGAGCTGTTTTTT. The gene calls are TRBV13 and TRBJ2-2; 7 bases agree with TRBD1. Germline lookup yields CDR1 PRHDT and CDR2 FYEKMQ (reference sequence). This CDR3 has 17 amino acids. J lost 0 bases, V lost 5 bases, and 9 bases had no gene match.

The chain is built from TRBV7-9 and TRBJ2-7, with D hard to call. This CDR3 is 13 amino acids long. The germline V gene has CDR1 SEHNR and CDR2 FQNEAQ (reference sequence). V lost 3 bases, J lost 4 bases, and 10 bases lay in between. CDR3 nucleotides: TGTGCCAGCAGCTTTCCGCCCCCTTACGAGCAGTACTTC. Its translation: CASSFPPPYEQYF.

The chain couples TRBV28 to TRBJ2-7; D unresolved. The germline V gene has CDR1 MDHEN and CDR2 SYDVKM. This CDR3 is 12 amino acids long. V was cut by 6 bases and J by 7 bases, with 13 bases left in between. CDR3 protein: CASSSHNNEQYF. CDR3 sequence (DNA): TGTGCCAGCAGCTCCCATAACAATGAGCAGTACTTC.

At least ten counts were recorded for this clonotype. The V and J genes are TRBV16 and TRBJ1-6; TRBD1 might be the D (5 bases). Germline V gene lookup returns CDR1 KGHSY and CDR2 FQNENV. The V and J ends lost 2 bases and 6 bases respectively, with 5 bases between them. The CDR3 contains 13 residues. CDR3 sequence: CASSQQGNSPLHF. For the CDR3, the DNA is TGTGCCAGCAGCCAACAGGGTAATTCACCCCTCCACTTT.

This clonotype has only a few counts. J is TRBJ2-3 and V is TRBV29-1; D unresolved. V lost 7 bases, J lost 1 base, and 15 bases lay in between. CDR1 SQVTM and CDR2 ANQGSEA come from the germline V gene. The CDR3 runs to 14 residues. The CDR3 DNA follows: TGCAGCGGGTGGTCCAGGTTTGGCACAGATACGCAGTATTTT. Protein: CSGWSRFGTDTQYF.

The rearrangement uses TRBV20-1 and TRBJ2-3; 9 bases agree with TRBD2. The CDR3 runs to 13 residues. V dropped 5 bases and J dropped 6; count of bases not matched to a gene: 6. Germline V lookup: CDR1 DFQATT, CDR2 SNEGSKA (reference sequence). The CDR3 spells CSASGLALDTQYF. For the CDR3, the DNA is TGCAGTGCTTCGGGACTAGCTCTCGATACGCAGTATTTT.

The chain has TRBV3-1 and TRBJ1-5; TRBD1 is a possible D gene (6 bases). Trimming shortened V by 0 bases and J by 7 bases, and 13 bases separated the two germline ends. From germline, CDR1 is LGHDT and CDR2 YNNKEL (reference sequence). The CDR3 sequence is 15 residues long. CDR3 in amino acids: CASSQDLGAGQPQHF. CDR3 DNA: TGTGCCAGCAGCCAAGATCTGGGGGCTGGCCAGCCCCAGCATTTT.

For this clonotype: A much larger clone differs from this one at a single base, so this may be a read error. The chain joins TRBV18 to TRBJ2-6; no definite D call. The CDR3 has 15 residues. Germline V CDR1 and CDR2: KGHSH, LQKENI. The CDR3 loop reads CTSSPHSSGANVLTF. In DNA, the CDR3 is TGTACCAGCTCACCACACAGCTCTGGGGCCAACGTCCTGACTTTC.

The genes are TRBV9 and TRBJ1-1; D uncertain. The V end was cut by 4 bases, the J end by 12 bases, with 19 bases between. The CDR3 has 13 residues. Germline CDR1 is SGDLS and CDR2 is YYNGEE. The CDR3 DNA follows: TGTGCCAGCAGCCCAAGAAGGGCGCAGGCCCCTTTCTTT. Translating gives CASSPRRAQAPFF.

This clonotype was detected ten times or more. This chain connects TRBV20-1 to TRBJ2-1; the match to TRBD2 covers 7 bases. The CDR3 contains 15 residues. Germline V gives CDR1 DFQATT, CDR2 SNEGSKA (reference sequence). Unmatched junction bases numbered 5, after V lost 0 bases and J lost 3 bases. The CDR3 bases are TGCAGTGCTAGAGATGGTGGCGGGGGCTACAATGAGCAGTTCTTC. Its translation is CSARDGGGGYNEQFF.

At least ten counts were recorded for this clonotype. The V and J genes are TRBV29-1 and TRBJ2-6; 9 nucleotides match TRBD1. V gave up 4 bases and J gave up 1 base; unmatched junction bases: 8. CDR1 is SQVTM, CDR2 ANQGSEA, per germline. CDR3 size: 17 residues. CDR3 protein: CSVGPGTGSSGANVLTF. In DNA, the CDR3 is TGCAGCGTTGGGCCCGGGACAGGGTCATCTGGGGCCAACGTCCTGACTTTC.